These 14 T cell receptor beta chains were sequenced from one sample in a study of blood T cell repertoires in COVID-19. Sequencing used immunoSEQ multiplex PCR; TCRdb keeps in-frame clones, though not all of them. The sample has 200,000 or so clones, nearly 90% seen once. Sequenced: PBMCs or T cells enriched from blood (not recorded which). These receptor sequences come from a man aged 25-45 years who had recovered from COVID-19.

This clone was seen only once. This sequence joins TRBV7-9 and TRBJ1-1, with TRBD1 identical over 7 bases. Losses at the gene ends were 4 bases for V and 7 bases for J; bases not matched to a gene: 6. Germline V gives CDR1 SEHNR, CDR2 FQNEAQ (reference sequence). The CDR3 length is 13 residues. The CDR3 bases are TGTGCCAGCAGCTCAGGACAGGACAATGAAGCTTTCTTT. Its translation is CASSSGQDNEAFF.

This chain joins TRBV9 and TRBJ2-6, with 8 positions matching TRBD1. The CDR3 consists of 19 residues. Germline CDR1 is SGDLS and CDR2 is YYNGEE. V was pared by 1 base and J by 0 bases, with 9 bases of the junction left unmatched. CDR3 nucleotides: TGTGCCAGCAGCGTACAAGGGGGACAGGTAAACTCTGGGGCCAACGTCCTGACTTTC. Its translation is CASSVQGGQVNSGANVLTF.

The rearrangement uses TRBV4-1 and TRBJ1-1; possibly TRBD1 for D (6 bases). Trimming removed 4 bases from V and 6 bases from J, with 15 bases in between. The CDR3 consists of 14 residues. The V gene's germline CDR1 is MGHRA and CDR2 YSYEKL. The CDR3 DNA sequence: TGCGCCAGCAGCCGCGCGGGGGGCGCGGCTGAAGCTTTCTTT. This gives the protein CASSRAGGAAEAFF.

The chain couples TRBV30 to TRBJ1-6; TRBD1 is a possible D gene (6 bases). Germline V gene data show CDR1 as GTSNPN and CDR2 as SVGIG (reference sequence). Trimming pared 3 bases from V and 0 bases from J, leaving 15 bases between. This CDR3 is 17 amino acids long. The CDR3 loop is CAWRTPTGSSYNSPLHF. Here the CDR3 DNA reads TGTGCCTGGAGAACACCTACAGGGAGCTCCTATAATTCACCCCTCCACTTT.

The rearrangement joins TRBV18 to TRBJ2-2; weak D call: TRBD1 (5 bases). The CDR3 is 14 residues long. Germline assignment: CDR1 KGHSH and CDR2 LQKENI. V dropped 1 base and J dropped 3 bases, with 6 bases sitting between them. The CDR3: CASSPQQDTGELFF. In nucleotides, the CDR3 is TGTGCCAGCTCACCACAACAGGACACCGGGGAGCTGTTTTTT. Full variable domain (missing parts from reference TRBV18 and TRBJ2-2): NAGVMQNPRHLVRRRGQEARLRCSPMKGHSHVYWYRQLPEEGLKFMVYLQKENIIDESGMPKERFSAEFPKEGPSILRIQQVVRGDSAAYFCASSPQQDTGELFFGEGSRLTVL.

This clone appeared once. The CDR3 region is CASSSSHVASTDTQYF. CDR3 sequence (DNA): TGTGCCAGCAGTTCATCGCACGTGGCCAGCACAGATACGCAGTATTTT. This chain connects TRBV27 to TRBJ2-3; no clear D. This CDR3 is built from 16 residues. Germline V gene lookup returns CDR1 MNHEY and CDR2 SMNVEV (reference sequence). V was clipped by 4 bases and J by 0 bases, with 14 bases between them.

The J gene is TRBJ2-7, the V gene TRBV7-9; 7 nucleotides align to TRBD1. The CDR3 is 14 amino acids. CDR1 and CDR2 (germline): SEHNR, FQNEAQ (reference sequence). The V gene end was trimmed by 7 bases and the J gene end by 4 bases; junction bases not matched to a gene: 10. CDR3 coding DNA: TGTGCCAGCAACCGACAGGGTCTTTCATACGAGCAGTACTTC. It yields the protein CASNRQGLSYEQYF.

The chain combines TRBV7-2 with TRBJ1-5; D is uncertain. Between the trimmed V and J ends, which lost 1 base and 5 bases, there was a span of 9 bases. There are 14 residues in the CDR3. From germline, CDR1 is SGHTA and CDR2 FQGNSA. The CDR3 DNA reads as TGTGCCAGCAGCTTAGTCACAGTTGATCAGCCCCAGCATTTT. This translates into CASSLVTVDQPQHF.

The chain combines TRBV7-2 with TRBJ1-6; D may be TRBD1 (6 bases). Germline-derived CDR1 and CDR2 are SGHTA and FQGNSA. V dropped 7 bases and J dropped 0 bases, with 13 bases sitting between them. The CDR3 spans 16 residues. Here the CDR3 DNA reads TGTGCCAGCAACACAGGGCGAAACTCCTATAATTCACCCCTCCACTTT. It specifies CASNTGRNSYNSPLHF.

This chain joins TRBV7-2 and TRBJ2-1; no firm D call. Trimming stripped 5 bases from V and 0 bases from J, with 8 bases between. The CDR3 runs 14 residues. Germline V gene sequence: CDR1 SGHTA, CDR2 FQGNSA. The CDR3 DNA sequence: TGTGCCAGCAGCCCTGCCGGCTCCTACAATGAGCAGTTCTTC. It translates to CASSPAGSYNEQFF.

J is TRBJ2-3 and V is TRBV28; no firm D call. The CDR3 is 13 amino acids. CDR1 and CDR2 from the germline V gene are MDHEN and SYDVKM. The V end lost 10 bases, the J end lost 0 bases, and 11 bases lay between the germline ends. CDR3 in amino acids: CATGAPSTDTQYF. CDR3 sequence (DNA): TGTGCCACTGGAGCGCCTAGCACAGATACGCAGTATTTT.

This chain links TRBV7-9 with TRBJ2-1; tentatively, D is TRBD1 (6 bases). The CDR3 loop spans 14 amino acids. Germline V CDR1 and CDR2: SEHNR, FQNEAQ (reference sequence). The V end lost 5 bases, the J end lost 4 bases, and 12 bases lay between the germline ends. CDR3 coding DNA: TGTGCCAGCAGCCATCAGGACAGATACAATGAGCAGTTCTTC. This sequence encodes CASSHQDRYNEQFF. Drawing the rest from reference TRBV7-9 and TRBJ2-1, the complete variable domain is DTGVSQNPRHKITKRGQNVTFRCDPISEHNRLYWYRQTLGQGPEFLTYFQNEAQLEKSRLLSDRFSAERPKGSFSTLEIQRTEQGDSAMYLCASSHQDRYNEQFFGPGTRLTVL.

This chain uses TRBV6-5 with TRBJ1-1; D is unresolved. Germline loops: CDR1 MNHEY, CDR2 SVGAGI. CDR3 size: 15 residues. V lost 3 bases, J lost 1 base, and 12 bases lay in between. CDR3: CASSYGWEGNTEAFF. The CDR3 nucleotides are TGTGCCAGCAGTTATGGCTGGGAGGGGAACACTGAAGCTTTCTTT.

CDR3 sequence reads: CASSQDRGVDYGYTF. DNA of the CDR3: TGCGCCAGCAGCCAAGACAGGGGGGTAGACTATGGCTACACCTTC. The V and J genes are TRBV4-1 and TRBJ1-2; 7 bases align to TRBD1. The ends lost 0 bases at V and 3 bases at J; junction bases unmatched: 4. The germline gives CDR1 MGHRA, CDR2 YSYEKL. The CDR3 runs 15 residues.